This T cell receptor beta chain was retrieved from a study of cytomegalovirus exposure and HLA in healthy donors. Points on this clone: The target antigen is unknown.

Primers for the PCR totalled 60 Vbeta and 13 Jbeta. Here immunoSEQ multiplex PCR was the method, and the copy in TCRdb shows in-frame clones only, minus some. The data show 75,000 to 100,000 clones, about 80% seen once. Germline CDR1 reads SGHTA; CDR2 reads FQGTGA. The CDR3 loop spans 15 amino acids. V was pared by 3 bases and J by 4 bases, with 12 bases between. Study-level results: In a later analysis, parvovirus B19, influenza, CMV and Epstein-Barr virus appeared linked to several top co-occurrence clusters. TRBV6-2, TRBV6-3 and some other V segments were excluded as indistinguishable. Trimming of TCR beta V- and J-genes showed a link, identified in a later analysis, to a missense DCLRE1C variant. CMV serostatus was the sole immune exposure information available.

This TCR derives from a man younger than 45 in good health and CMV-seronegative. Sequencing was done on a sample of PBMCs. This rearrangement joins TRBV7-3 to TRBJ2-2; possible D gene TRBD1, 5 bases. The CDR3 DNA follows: TGTGCCAGCAGCTTCACCCCAGGGCTCACCGGGGAGCTGTTTTTT. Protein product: CASSFTPGLTGELFF.